This T cell receptor beta chain was observed in a study of T-cell reconstitution after alpha-beta-depleted transplantation in children. Molecular barcoding with unique molecular identifiers was used for the TCRbeta library. One entry per CDR3 protein results from TCRdb running MiXCR on the PCR reads. The data contain 240,000 or so distinct CDR3 sequences, around 11% of them singletons. Looked up from germline, CDR1 is SQVTM and CDR2 is ANQGSEA. This CDR3 has 15 residues. With 6 bases removed from V and 0 bases from J, the gap between germline ends came to 15 bases. J is TRBJ1-3 and V is TRBV29-1; D is unresolved. This receptor was identified in a human donor who donated a stem cell graft to a child with acute lymphoblastic leukemia. The input for sequencing was PBMCs from the stem cell graft donor, taken from the stem cell graft. The CDR3 protein is CSVPSQKISGNTIYF. The CDR3 nucleotides read TGCAGCGTCCCGTCGCAGAAGATCTCTGGAAACACCATATATTTT.